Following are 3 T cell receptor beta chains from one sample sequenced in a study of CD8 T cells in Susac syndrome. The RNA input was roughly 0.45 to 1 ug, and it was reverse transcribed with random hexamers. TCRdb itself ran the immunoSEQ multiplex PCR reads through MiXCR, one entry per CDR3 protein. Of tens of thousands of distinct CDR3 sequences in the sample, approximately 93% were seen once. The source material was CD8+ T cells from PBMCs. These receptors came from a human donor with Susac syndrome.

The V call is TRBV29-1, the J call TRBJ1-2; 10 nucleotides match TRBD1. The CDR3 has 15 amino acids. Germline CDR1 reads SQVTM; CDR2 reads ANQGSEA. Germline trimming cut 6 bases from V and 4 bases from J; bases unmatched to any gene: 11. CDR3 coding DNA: TGCAGCGTGGCAAAGGGGACAGGGGTGACCTATGGCTACACCTTC. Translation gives CSVAKGTGVTYGYTF.

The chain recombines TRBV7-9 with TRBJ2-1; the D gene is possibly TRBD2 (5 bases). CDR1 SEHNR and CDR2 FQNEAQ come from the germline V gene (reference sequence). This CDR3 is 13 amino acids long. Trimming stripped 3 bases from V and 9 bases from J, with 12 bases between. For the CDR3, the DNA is TGTGCCAGCAGCTTCGTCGCAGCGGCTGAGCAGTTCTTC. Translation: CASSFVAAAEQFF.

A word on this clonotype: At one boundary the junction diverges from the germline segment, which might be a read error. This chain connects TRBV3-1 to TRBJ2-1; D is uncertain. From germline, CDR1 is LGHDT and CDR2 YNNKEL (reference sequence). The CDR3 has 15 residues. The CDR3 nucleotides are TGTGCCAGCAGCACCGGAGCCCCCTCCTACAATGAGCAGTCCTTC. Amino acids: CASSTGAPSYNEQSF.